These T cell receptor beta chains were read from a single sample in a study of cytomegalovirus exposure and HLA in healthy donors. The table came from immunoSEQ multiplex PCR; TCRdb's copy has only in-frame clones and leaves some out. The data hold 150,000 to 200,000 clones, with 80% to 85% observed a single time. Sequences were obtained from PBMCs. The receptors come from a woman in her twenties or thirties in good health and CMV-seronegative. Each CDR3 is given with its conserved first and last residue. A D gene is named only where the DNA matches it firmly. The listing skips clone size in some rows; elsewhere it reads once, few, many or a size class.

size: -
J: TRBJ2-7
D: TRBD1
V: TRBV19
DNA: TGTGCCAGTAGTATAAGAGACAGGGGGAGCGACGAGCAGTACTTC
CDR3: CASSIRDRGSDEQYF

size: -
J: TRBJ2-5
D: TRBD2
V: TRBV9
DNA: TGTGCCAGCAGCGTAGACGGGAGGGGTCAAGAGACCCAGTACTTC
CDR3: CASSVDGRGQETQYF

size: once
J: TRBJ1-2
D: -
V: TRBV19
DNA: TGTGCCGTTCGGGGACACCTCTATGGCTACACCTTC
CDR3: CAVRGHLYGYTF

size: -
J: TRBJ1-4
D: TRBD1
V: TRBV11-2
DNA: TGTGCCAGCAGCACTCGGGACAGGGGAGAGGAAAAACTGTTTTTT
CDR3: CASSTRDRGEEKLFF

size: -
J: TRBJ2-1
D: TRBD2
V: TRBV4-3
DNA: TGCGCCAGCAGCCAACCTAGCGGGGGGCACCAAAGGGAGCAGTTCTTC
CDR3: CASSQPSGGHQREQFF

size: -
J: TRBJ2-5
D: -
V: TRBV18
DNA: TGTGCCAGCTCACTTGGACAGAAAGAGACCCAGTACTTC
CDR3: CASSLGQKETQYF

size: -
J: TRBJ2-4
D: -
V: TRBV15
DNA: TGTGCCACCAGCAGAGGACAGCTCAAAAACATTCAGTACTTC
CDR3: CATSRGQLKNIQYF

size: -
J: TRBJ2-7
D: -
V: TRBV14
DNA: TGTGCCAGCAGCCGCAGATACGAGCAGTACTTC
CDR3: CASSRRYEQYF

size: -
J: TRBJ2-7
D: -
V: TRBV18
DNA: TGTGCCAGCTCACCACCGCACAGTGAGATCTACGAGCAGTACTTC
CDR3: CASSPPHSEIYEQYF

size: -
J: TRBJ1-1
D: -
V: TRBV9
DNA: TGTGCCAGCAGCGTAGTCGGGGGGGACACTGAAGCTTTCTTT
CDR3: CASSVVGGDTEAFF

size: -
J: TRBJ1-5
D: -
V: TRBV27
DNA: TGTGCCAGCAGTCACTCTAGGAAAGATCAGCCCCAGCATTTT
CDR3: CASSHSRKDQPQHF

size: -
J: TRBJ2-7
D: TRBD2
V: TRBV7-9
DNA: TGTGCCAGCAGCTTAGCCGGCGGGAGGCAGCCCTACGAGCAGTACTTC
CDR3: CASSLAGGRQPYEQYF

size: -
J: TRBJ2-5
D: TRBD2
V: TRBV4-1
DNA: TGCGCCAGCAGCCCGAGACTAGCGGGCACCGTGGAGACCCAGTACTTC
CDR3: CASSPRLAGTVETQYF

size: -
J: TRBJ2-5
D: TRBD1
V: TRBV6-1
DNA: TGTGCCAGCAAGAGGACAGGGGGAGAGACCCAGTACTTC
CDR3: CASKRTGGETQYF

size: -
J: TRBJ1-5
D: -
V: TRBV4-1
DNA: TGCGCCAGCAGCCAAGACGGCAATCAGCCCCAGCATTTT
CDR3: CASSQDGNQPQHF

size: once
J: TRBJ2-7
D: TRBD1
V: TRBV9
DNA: TGTGCCAGCAGCGTAGGACAGGGGGGTCCCTACGAGCAGTACTTC
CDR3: CASSVGQGGPYEQYF

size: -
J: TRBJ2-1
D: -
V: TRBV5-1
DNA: TGCGCCAGCAGCTTGCCGGACTCATACAATGAGCAGTTCTTC
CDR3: CASSLPDSYNEQFF

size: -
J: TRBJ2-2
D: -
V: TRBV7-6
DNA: TGTGCCAGCAGCTTAGATGCATTCAGGGACACCGGGGAGCTGTTTTTT
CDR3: CASSLDAFRDTGELFF

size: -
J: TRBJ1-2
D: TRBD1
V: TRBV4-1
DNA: TGCGCCAGCAGCCAAGAAATTGGCCAGGGGGTTTCTAACTATGGCTACACCTTC
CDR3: CASSQEIGQGVSNYGYTF

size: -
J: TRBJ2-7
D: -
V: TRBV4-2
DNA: TGTGCCAGCAGCCAAGATCCCGCGGCTGACTACGAGCAGTACTTC
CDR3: CASSQDPAADYEQYF

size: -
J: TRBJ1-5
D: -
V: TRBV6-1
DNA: TGTGCCAGCAGTGAGGGGGGGTATAGCAATCAGCCCCAGCATTTT
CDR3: CASSEGGYSNQPQHF

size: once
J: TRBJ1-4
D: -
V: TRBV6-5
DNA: TGTGCCAGCGCCCGTTTGGCAGGGGCCAATGAAAAACTGTTTTTT
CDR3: CASARLAGANEKLFF

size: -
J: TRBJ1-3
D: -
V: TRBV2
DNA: TGTGCCTGTTTAACAAGTACCCACTCTGGAAACACCATATATTTT
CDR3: CACLTSTHSGNTIYF

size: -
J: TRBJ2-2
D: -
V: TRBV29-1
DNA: TGCAGCGTTGATCGCCGAGGCACCGGGGAGCTGTTTTTT
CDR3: CSVDRRGTGELFF

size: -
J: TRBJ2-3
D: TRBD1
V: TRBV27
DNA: TGTGCCAGCAGGGACAGGGGAGGCACAGATACGCAGTATTTT
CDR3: CASRDRGGTDTQYF

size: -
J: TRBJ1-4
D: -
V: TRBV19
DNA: TGTGCCAGTAGTCCCCGAACAGGGTCAGCTAATGAAAAACTGTTTTTT
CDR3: CASSPRTGSANEKLFF

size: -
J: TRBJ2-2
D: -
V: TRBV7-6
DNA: TGTGCCAGCAGCTTAGGAATGTATGTTGGGGGCGCGAACACCGGGGAGCTGTTTTTT
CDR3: CASSLGMYVGGANTGELFF

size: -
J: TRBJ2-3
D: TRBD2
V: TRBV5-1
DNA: TGCGCCAGCAGCTCACCGGGACTAGCGGGAGAGAAGTGGTACGCAGATACGCAGTATTTT
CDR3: CASSSPGLAGEKWYADTQYF

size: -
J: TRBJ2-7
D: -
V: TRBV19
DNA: TGTGCCAGTAGTACTTCGGACAGCTCCTACGAGCAGTACTTC
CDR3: CASSTSDSSYEQYF

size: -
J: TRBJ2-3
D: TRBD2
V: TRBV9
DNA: TGTGCCAGCAGCGCTCTAGCGGGAGACGCAGATACGCAGTATTTT
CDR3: CASSALAGDADTQYF